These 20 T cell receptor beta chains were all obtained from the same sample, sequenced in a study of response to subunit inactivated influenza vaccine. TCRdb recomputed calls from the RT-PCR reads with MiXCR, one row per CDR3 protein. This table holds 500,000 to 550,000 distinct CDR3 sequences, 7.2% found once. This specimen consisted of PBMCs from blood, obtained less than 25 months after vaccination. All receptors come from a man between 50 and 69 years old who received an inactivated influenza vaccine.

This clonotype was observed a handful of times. Here the CDR3 reads CASSLGVPGNTIYF. The CDR3 DNA follows: TGTGCCAGCAGTTTAGGGGTACCTGGAAACACCATATATTTT. This chain links TRBV28 with TRBJ1-3; D is ambiguous. The CDR3 consists of 14 residues. V was clipped by 2 bases and J by 2 bases, with 7 bases between them. Germline V lookup: CDR1 MDHEN, CDR2 SYDVKM.

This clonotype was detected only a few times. The CDR3 sequence: CASSRLQLAGVTNTGELFF. The CDR3 DNA reads as TGCGCCAGCAGCCGCCTCCAACTAGCGGGAGTAACGAACACCGGGGAGCTGTTTTTT. The J gene is TRBJ2-2, the V gene TRBV4-3; 11 bases are a match to TRBD2. The CDR3 spans 19 residues. Germline V CDR1 and CDR2: LGHNA, YSLEER. The junction had 10 bases not matched to a gene; V was cut back by 4 bases and J by 0 bases.

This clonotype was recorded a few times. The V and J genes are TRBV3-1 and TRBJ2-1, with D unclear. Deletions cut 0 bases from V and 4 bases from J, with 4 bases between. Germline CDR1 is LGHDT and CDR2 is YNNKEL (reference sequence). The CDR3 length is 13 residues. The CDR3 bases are TGTGCCAGCAGCCAAGAAACTTACAATGAGCAGTTCTTC. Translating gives CASSQETYNEQFF.

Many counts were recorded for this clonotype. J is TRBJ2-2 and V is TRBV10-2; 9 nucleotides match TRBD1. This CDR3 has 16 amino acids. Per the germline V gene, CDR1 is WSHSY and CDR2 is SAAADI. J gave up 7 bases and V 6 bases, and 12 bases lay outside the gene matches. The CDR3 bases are TGCGCCAGCAGAGAGAAGACAGGGGGATTCAGCGGGGAGCTGTTTTTT. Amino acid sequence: CASREKTGGFSGELFF.

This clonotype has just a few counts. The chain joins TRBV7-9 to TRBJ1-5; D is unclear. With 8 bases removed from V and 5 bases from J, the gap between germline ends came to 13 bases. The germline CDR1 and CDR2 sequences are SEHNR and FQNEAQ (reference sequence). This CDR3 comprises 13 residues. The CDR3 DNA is TGTGCCAGCGCATCCGATGGGTATCAGCCCCAGCATTTT. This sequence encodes CASASDGYQPQHF.

In DNA, the CDR3 is TGCGCCAGCAGTGATTGGGACAGGGCCCAAGAGACCCAGTACTTC. It yields the protein CASSDWDRAQETQYF. The gene calls are TRBV10-2 and TRBJ2-5; TRBD1 agrees at 9 bases. This CDR3 region has 15 residues. Per germline, CDR1 WSHSY and CDR2 SAAADI. V dropped 3 bases and J dropped 1; count of bases not matched to a gene: 3.

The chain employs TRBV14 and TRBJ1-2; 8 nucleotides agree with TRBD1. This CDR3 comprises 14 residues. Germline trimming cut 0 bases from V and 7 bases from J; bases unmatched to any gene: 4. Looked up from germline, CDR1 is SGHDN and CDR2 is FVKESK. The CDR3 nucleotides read TGTGCCAGCAGCCAAGAATTACAGGGGGGTGGCTACACCTTC. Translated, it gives CASSQELQGGGYTF. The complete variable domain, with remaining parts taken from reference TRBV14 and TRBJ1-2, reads EAGVTQFPSHSVIEKGQTVTLRCDPISGHDNLYWYRRVMGKEIKFLLHFVKESKQDESGMPNNRFLAERTGGTYSTLKVQPAELEDSGVYFCASSQELQGGGYTFGSGTRLTVV.

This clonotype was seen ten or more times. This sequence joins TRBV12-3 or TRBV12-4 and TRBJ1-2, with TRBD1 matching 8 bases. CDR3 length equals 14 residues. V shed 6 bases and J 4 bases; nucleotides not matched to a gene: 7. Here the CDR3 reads CASRRTGSPYGYTF. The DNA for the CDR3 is TGTGCCAGCAGGAGGACAGGGTCCCCCTATGGCTACACCTTC.

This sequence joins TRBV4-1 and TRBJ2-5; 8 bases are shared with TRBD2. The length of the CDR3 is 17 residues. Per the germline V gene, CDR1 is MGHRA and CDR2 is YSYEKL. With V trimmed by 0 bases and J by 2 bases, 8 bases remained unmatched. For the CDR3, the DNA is TGCGCCAGCAGCCAAGATCCCCCAGCGGGGGTTCAAGAGACCCAGTACTTC. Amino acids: CASSQDPPAGVQETQYF.

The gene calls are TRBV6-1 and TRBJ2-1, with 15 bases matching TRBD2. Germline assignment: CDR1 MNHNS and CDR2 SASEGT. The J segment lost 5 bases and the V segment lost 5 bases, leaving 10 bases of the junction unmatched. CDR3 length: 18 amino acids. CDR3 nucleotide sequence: TGTGCCAGCAGTCAACGACTCGGACTAGCGGGAGGGAACAATGAGCAGTTCTTC. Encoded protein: CASSQRLGLAGGNNEQFF.

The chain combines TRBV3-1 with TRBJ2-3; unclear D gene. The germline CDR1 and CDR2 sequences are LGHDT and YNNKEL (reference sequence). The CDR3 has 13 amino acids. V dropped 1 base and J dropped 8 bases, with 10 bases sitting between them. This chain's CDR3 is CASSQGLGGTQYF. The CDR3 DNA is TGTGCCAGCAGCCAAGGATTGGGCGGTACGCAGTATTTT.

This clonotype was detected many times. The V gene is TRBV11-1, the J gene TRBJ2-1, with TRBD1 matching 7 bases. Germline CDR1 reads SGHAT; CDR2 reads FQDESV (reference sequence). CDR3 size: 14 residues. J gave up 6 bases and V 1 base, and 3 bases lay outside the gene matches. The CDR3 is CASSLEGQLNEQFF. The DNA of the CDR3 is TGTGCCAGCAGCTTAGAGGGACAGCTCAATGAGCAGTTCTTC.

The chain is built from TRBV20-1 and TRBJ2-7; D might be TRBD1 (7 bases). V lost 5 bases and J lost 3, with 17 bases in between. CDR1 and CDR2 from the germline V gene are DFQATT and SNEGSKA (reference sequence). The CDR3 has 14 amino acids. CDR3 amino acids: CSAEKNRGGYEQYF. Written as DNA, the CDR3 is TGCAGTGCTGAGAAGAACAGGGGAGGCTACGAGCAGTACTTC.

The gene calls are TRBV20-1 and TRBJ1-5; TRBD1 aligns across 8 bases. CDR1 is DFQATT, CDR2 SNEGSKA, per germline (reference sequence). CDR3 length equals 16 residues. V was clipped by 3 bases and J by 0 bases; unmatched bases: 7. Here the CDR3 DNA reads TGCAGTGCTAGGAATTCAGGGGGCTCTAGCAATCAGCCCCAGCATTTT. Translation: CSARNSGGSSNQPQHF.

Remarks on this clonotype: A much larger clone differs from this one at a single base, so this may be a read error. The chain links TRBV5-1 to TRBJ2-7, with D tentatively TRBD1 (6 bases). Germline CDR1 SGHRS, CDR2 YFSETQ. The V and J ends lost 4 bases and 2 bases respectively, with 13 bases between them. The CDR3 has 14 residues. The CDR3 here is CASSIQGMTYEQYF. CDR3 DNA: TGCGCCAGCAGCATACAGGGAATGACCTACGAGCAGTACTTC. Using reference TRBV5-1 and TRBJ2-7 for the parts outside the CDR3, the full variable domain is KAGVTQTPRYLIKTRGQQVTLSCSPISGHRSVSWYQQTPGQGLQFLFEYFSETQRNKGNFPGRFSGRQFSNSRSEMNVSTLELGDSALYLCASSIQGMTYEQYFGPGTRLTVT.

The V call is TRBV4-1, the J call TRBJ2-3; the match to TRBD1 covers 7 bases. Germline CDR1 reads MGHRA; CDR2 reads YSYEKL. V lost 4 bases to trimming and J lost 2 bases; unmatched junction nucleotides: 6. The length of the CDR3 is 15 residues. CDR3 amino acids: CASSPGQSNTDTQYF. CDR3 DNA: TGCGCCAGCAGCCCGGGACAGTCGAACACAGATACGCAGTATTTT.

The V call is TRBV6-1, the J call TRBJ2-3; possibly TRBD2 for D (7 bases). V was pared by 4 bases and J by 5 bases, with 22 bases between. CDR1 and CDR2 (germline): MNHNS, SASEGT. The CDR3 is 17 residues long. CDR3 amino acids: CASSAGDYGGLGDTQYF. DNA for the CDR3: TGTGCCAGCAGTGCGGGGGACTATGGGGGCCTAGGAGATACGCAGTATTTT.

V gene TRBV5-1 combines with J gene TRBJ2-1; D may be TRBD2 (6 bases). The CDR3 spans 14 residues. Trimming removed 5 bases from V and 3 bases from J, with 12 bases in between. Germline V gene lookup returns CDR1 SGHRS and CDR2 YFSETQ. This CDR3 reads CASSPGLRYNEQFF. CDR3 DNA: TGCGCCAGCAGTCCCGGACTACGCTACAATGAGCAGTTCTTC.

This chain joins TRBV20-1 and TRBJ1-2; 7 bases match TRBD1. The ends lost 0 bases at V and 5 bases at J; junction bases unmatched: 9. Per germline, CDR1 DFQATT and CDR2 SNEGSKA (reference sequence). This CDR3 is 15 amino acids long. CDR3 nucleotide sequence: TGCAGTGCTAGAGAAAAGGACAGGCAACCATATGGCTACACCTTC. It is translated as CSAREKDRQPYGYTF.

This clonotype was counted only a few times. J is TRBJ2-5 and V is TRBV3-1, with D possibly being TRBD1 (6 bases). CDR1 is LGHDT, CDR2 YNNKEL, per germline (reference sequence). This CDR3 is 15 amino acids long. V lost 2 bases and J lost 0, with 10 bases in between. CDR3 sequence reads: CASSQNTGYQETQYF. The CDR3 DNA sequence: TGTGCCAGCAGCCAAAACACAGGGTACCAAGAGACCCAGTACTTC.